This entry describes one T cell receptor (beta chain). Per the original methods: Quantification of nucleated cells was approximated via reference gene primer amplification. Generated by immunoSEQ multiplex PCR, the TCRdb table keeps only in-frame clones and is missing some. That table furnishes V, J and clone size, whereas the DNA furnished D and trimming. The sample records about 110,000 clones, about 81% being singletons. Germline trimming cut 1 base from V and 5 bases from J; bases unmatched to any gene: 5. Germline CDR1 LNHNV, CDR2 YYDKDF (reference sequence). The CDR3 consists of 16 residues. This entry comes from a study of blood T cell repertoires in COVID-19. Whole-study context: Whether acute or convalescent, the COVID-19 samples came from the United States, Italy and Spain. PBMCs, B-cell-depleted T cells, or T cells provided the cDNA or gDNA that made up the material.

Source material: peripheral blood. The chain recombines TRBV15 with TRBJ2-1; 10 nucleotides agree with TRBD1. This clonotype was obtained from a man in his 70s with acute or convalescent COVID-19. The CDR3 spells CATSRVAGQGNNEQFF. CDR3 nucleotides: TGTGCCACCAGCAGAGTTGCGGGACAGGGGAACAATGAGCAGTTCTTC.